This T cell receptor (beta chain) was captured by sequencing in a study of regulatory T cells in long-lasting Graves disease. About the research overall: Prior antithyroid drug treatment in newly diagnosed Graves' patients lasted under 3 months. Study results and caveats: TRBV28, TRBJ1-2 and TRBJ2-5 were favored in persistent disease.

This CDR3 spans 15 amino acids. V lost 2 bases to trimming and J lost 8 bases; unmatched junction nucleotides: 5. Germline V gene sequence: CDR1 SNHLY, CDR2 FYNNEI. To make TCR beta libraries, researchers used iRepertoire HTBI primers and Arm-PCR of CDR3 regions. TCRdb re-analysed the multiplex PCR reads in MiXCR, keeping a single row per CDR3 protein. The table includes roughly 420,000 distinct CDR3 sequences, roughly 16% detected once. Time point of the sample: newly diagnosed GD, antithyroid drugs for less than 3 months. From PBMCs, RNA was extracted and then used to make the TCR library. This clonotype was seen at least ten times. Its specificity is unknown.

This specimen was peripheral blood mononuclear cells (PBMCs), taken at new diagnosis, from a patient treated with antithyroid drugs. The rearrangement uses TRBV2 and TRBJ2-1, with TRBD2 matching 11 bases. The TCR comes from a female donor with Graves disease. In nucleotides, the CDR3 is TGTGCCAGCAGTGAACTAGCGGGAGGCGGCGATGAGCAGTTCTTC. Translation: CASSELAGGGDEQFF.